This T cell receptor beta chain is from a study of Graves' ophthalmopathy and Graves' hyperthyroidism. Study-wide points: For separating ophthalmopathy from stable hyperthyroidism, a 13-signature model gave 87.88% sensitivity and roughly 78% specificity. Blood also held most thyroid clonotypes expanded above 0.001 frequency.

Concerning this clonotype itself: What it binds is unknown.

Only newly diagnosed hyperthyroidism patients aged 18 to 65, with under 2 months' duration, were enrolled. Patients with other autoimmune diseases, uncontrolled infections, pregnancy or lactation were excluded. Using RNA transcripts, the TCR beta CDR3 regions were amplified. HTBI primers primed a first-round RT-PCR, and a second-round multiplex PCR followed. TCRdb re-derived calls from the multiplex PCR reads in MiXCR, one entry per CDR3 protein. This sample has about 1.2 million distinct CDR3 sequences, with about two fifths found just once. The CDR3 is 14 residues long. CDR1 is SGHAT, CDR2 FQNNGV, per germline. V was pared by 5 bases and J by 9 bases, with 19 bases between.

The genes are TRBV11-2 and TRBJ2-5; the D gene is possibly TRBD1 (5 bases). The sequencing input was peripheral blood or thyroid tissue (not recorded which). This TCR was recovered from an adult man with Graves' hyperthyroidism. CDR3 coding DNA: TGTGCCAGCAGCACCCTGGGGCTTGGTCAGCCCCAGTACTTC. Amino acids: CASSTLGLGQPQYF.